The 24 T cell receptor beta chains below all came from one sample that was sequenced in a study of T cells after yellow fever vaccination. MiXCR was run by TCRdb on the 5' RACE reads, yielding one entry per CDR3 protein. The sample carries more than 110,000 distinct CDR3 sequences, roughly 6.7% recorded once. Sequences were derived from CD4+ T cells sorted from PBMCs, sampled 10 days after the yellow fever booster vaccination. The receptors come from a young man who received the YFV17D yellow fever vaccine.

There are many counts of this clonotype. The rearrangement joins TRBV4-2 to TRBJ2-4; TRBD1 or TRBD2 may be the D gene (5 bases each). The CDR3 totals 13 residues. Deletions cut 0 bases from V and 8 bases from J, with 8 bases between. The V gene's germline CDR1 is LGHNA and CDR2 YNFKEQ. Here the CDR3 DNA reads TGTGCCAGCAGCCAAGACAGGGACGACATTCAGTACTTC. Amino acid sequence: CASSQDRDDIQYF.

Worth noting for this clonotype: This clone may be a read error of a much larger clone one base away. The rearrangement uses TRBV11-2 and TRBJ2-2, with no clear D. Germline V gives CDR1 SGHAT, CDR2 FQNNGV. The CDR3 extends over 12 amino acids. V shed 1 base and J shed 7 bases, with 4 bases lying between them. This CDR3 is CASSLVVGELFF. In DNA, the CDR3 is TGTGCCAGCAGCTTAGTTGTCGGGGAGCTGTTTTTT.

This clonotype showed up many times. The J gene is TRBJ2-1, the V gene TRBV27, with 9 bases that match TRBD1. CDR3 length: 15 amino acids. With V trimmed by 5 bases and J by 1 base, 3 bases remained unmatched. In germline, CDR1 is MNHEY, CDR2 SMNVEV (reference sequence). CDR3 protein: CASSRGQGSYNEQFF. CDR3 in DNA: TGTGCCAGCAGTCGTGGACAGGGGTCCTACAATGAGCAGTTCTTC.

This clonotype was counted ten times or more. The rearrangement uses TRBV10-3 and TRBJ2-7; D ambiguous. Germline CDR1 is ENHRY and CDR2 is SYGVKD. There are 12 residues in the CDR3. The germline V and J ends were trimmed by 2 bases and 3 bases, with 5 bases remaining between them. For the CDR3, the DNA is TGTGCCATCAGTGAGACCAGCTACGAGCAGTACTTC. Protein: CAISETSYEQYF.

This clonotype was counted a few times. V is TRBV5-4 and J is TRBJ2-5; D is possibly TRBD1 (6 bases). Trimming took off 6 bases at V and 4 bases at J, with 22 bases between the two ends. CDR1 SGHNT and CDR2 YYREEE come from the germline V gene (reference sequence). There are 16 residues in the CDR3. In DNA form, the CDR3 reads TGTGCCAGCATCCAGGGAACAGGGAATGGTAGAGAGACCCAGTACTTC. Translation gives CASIQGTGNGRETQYF.

Ten or more counts support this clonotype. The chain employs TRBV4-2 and TRBJ1-2, with D uncertain. CDR1 is LGHNA and CDR2 is YNFKEQ in the germline V gene. Trimming shortened V by 2 bases and J by 7 bases, and 11 bases separated the two germline ends. CDR3 length equals 13 residues. CDR3: CASSQSGDFGYTF. The CDR3, as DNA: TGTGCCAGCAGCCAATCCGGGGATTTTGGCTACACCTTC.

The table lists this clonotype with many counts. The rearrangement links TRBV9 to TRBJ1-2, with a possible D match to TRBD1 (5 bases). V lost 3 bases, J lost 11 bases, and 20 bases lay in between. CDR3 length: 14 amino acids. CDR1 and CDR2 (germline): SGDLS, YYNGEE. Here the CDR3 reads CASSAQAADRHYTF. The CDR3 DNA is TGTGCCAGCAGCGCTCAGGCCGCCGACAGACATTACACCTTC.

In this sample, this clonotype turned up a few times. The genes are TRBV5-6 and TRBJ2-1; 8 bases align to TRBD2. V shed 0 bases, J shed 1 base, and the junction held 6 bases outside the gene matches. This CDR3 spans 17 amino acids. Per the germline V gene, CDR1 is SGHDT and CDR2 is YYEEEE. CDR3 residues: CASSLAFLAGSYNEQFF. In DNA form, the CDR3 reads TGTGCCAGCAGCTTGGCCTTTCTAGCGGGTTCCTACAATGAGCAGTTCTTC.

The rearrangement links TRBV20-1 to TRBJ2-6, with D perhaps being TRBD1 or TRBD2 (5 bases each). Germline-derived CDR1 and CDR2 are DFQATT and SNEGSKA (reference sequence). The CDR3 loop spans 15 amino acids. The ends were cut back, 5 bases at V and 1 base at J, with 12 bases in the middle. CDR3: CSALRWGSGANVLTF. CDR3 DNA sequence: TGCAGTGCTCTTCGTTGGGGGTCTGGGGCCAACGTCCTGACTTTC.

This clonotype was observed at least ten times. The junction departs from the called germline gene at one end, perhaps through a read error. This sequence joins TRBV10-2 and TRBJ2-2, with D possibly being TRBD1 or TRBD2 (5 bases each). Looked up from germline, CDR1 is WSHSY and CDR2 is SAAADI. This CDR3 is 14 amino acids long. The CDR3 reads CASRDWGNNGELFF. DNA for the CDR3: TGCGCCAGCAGGGATTGGGGGAACAACGGGGAGCTGTTTTTT.

This clonotype was observed many times. V is TRBV29-1 and J is TRBJ2-7; possibly TRBD1 or TRBD2 for D (6 bases each). Germline V gene data show CDR1 as SQVTM and CDR2 as ANQGSEA. V was trimmed by 7 bases and J by 4 bases, leaving 17 bases between them. The CDR3 spans 13 residues. The CDR3 loop reads CSAGGGRGYEQYF. The CDR3 DNA reads as TGCAGCGCCGGAGGGGGGCGAGGGTACGAGCAGTACTTC.

There are many counts of this clonotype. The genes are TRBV7-2 and TRBJ2-7, with a possible D match to TRBD1 (6 bases). The CDR3 consists of 12 residues. Between the trimmed V and J ends, which lost 5 bases and 6 bases, there was a span of 11 bases. Germline V CDR1 and CDR2: SGHTA, FQGNSA. CDR3 sequence (DNA): TGTGCCAGCAGCCTTACAGGGTCCGAGCAGTACTTC. Encoded protein: CASSLTGSEQYF.

This clonotype was counted at least ten times. The chain recombines TRBV11-2 with TRBJ2-7; possible D gene TRBD2, 5 bases. V shed 3 bases and J shed 7 bases, with 13 bases lying between them. CDR1 and CDR2 from the germline V gene are SGHAT and FQNNGV. This CDR3 is 13 amino acids long. The chain's CDR3 is CASSFKWETEQYF. DNA of the CDR3: TGTGCCAGCAGCTTTAAGTGGGAGACGGAGCAGTACTTC.

The chain employs TRBV19 and TRBJ2-1; D call uncertain. Trimming left V 1 base short and J 0 bases short, with 4 bases between. Germline CDR1 LNHDA, CDR2 SQIVND (reference sequence). The CDR3 length is 14 residues. CDR3 sequence (DNA): TGTGCCAGTAGTATAGGGAGCTCCTACAATGAGCAGTTCTTC. Its translation is CASSIGSSYNEQFF.

The chain recombines TRBV30 with TRBJ1-1; D gene uncertain. The CDR3 consists of 11 residues. V was cut by 7 bases and J by 3 bases, with 9 bases left in between. CDR1 is GTSNPN and CDR2 is SVGIG in the germline V gene (reference sequence). CDR3 bases: TGTGCCTCCCTTGGAGACACTGAAGCTTTCTTT. This encodes CASLGDTEAFF. Supplemented by reference TRBV30 and TRBJ1-1, the full variable domain reads SQTIHQWPATLVQPVGSPLSLECTVEGTSNPNLYWYRQAAGRGLQLLFYSVGIGQISSEVPQNLSASRPQDRQFILSSKKLLLSDSGFYLCASLGDTEAFFGQGTRLTVV.

This clonotype was picked up a small number of times. The chain couples TRBV7-2 to TRBJ2-3; 10 positions match TRBD1. CDR1 is SGHTA, CDR2 FQGNSA, per germline. V was clipped by 4 bases and J by 8 bases; unmatched bases: 12. The CDR3 extends over 16 amino acids. The chain's CDR3 is CASSSIRDRGLATQYF. For the CDR3, the DNA is TGTGCCAGCAGCTCAATCCGGGACAGGGGATTAGCTACGCAGTATTTT.

This clonotype was recorded at least ten times. The chain uses TRBV20-1 and TRBJ2-1; no firm D call. The CDR3 has 15 residues. The V end was cut by 0 bases, the J end by 2 bases, with 11 bases between. Germline-derived CDR1 and CDR2 are DFQATT and SNEGSKA (reference sequence). CDR3 amino acids: CSARDMVPPYNEQFF. DNA of the CDR3: TGCAGTGCTAGAGATATGGTACCCCCCTACAATGAGCAGTTCTTC.

This clonotype was recorded many times. J is TRBJ1-1 and V is TRBV7-2, with D possibly being TRBD1 (5 bases). Looked up from germline, CDR1 is SGHTA and CDR2 is FQGNSA. This CDR3 is 15 amino acids long. The V and J ends lost 2 bases and 4 bases respectively, with 14 bases between them. The CDR3 loop reads CASSLRRGELTEAFF. The CDR3 DNA sequence: TGTGCCAGCAGCTTAAGACGGGGGGAACTCACTGAAGCTTTCTTT.

This clonotype was counted many times. CDR3 amino acids: CSARAGTTYEQYF. The CDR3 coding sequence is TGCAGTGCTAGAGCCGGGACAACCTACGAGCAGTACTTC. The chain joins TRBV20-1 to TRBJ2-7, with a weak D call TRBD1 (6 bases). CDR3 length: 13 residues. Trimming took 1 base from V and 2 from J, leaving 9 bases between them. Looked up from germline, CDR1 is DFQATT and CDR2 is SNEGSKA (reference sequence).

The CDR3 is CASSSKSTGSSYNSPLHF. CDR3 DNA sequence: TGTGCCAGCAGCTCAAAGTCAACAGGGAGCTCCTATAATTCACCCCTCCACTTT. The chain combines TRBV7-8 with TRBJ1-6; D possibly corresponds to TRBD1 (6 bases). The CDR3 covers 18 residues. CDR1 is SGHVS, CDR2 FQNEAQ, per germline. Trimming stripped 4 bases from V and 0 bases from J, with 16 bases between.

There are many counts of this clonotype. The V gene is TRBV7-2, the J gene TRBJ2-1; 7 bases map to TRBD2. Trimming took 4 bases from V and 6 from J; bases not matched to a gene: 3. From germline, CDR1 is SGHTA and CDR2 FQGNSA. CDR3 size: 13 residues. CDR3: CASSWGGSNEQFF. The CDR3 nucleotides are TGTGCCAGCAGCTGGGGCGGGAGCAATGAGCAGTTCTTC.

Remarks on this clonotype: A clone one base away is much larger, so this may be a read error. This chain joins TRBV20-1 and TRBJ1-1; perhaps TRBD1 as D (6 bases). The CDR3 consists of 14 residues. Germline loops: CDR1 DFQATT, CDR2 SNEGSKA (reference sequence). Trimming shortened V by 4 bases and J by 11 bases, and 23 bases separated the two germline ends. The CDR3 DNA reads TGCAGTGCTACTCGCAAGAGCGTTAAGGGGGAGGCTTTCTTT. Residues: CSATRKSVKGEAFF.

This clonotype occurred many times. J is TRBJ2-2 and V is TRBV4-1; 14 bases align to TRBD2. Germline CDR1 reads MGHRA; CDR2 reads YSYEKL. The CDR3 length is 17 residues. V trimming: 4 bases; J trimming: 5 bases; junction bases outside the gene matches: 6. The DNA of the CDR3 is TGCGCCAGCAGCCCGGGACTAGCGGGAGTTGGTACCGGGGAGCTGTTTTTT. This encodes CASSPGLAGVGTGELFF.

As DNA, the CDR3 is TGTGCCAGCAGCTCTAGCGGGAGACCCTACGAGCAGTACTTC. Its protein is CASSSSGRPYEQYF. The V and J genes are TRBV5-4 and TRBJ2-7, with 10 bases that match TRBD2. The CDR3 contains 14 residues. With 3 bases clipped from V and 2 bases from J, the junction kept 2 bases outside the gene matches. The germline CDR1 and CDR2 sequences are SGHNT and YYREEE (reference sequence).